The rows below give T cell receptor beta chains drawn from one sample of a study of tumor-infiltrating lymphocytes in localized non-small cell lung cancer. Data came from immunoSEQ multiplex PCR; TCRdb stores just in-frame clones and leaves some out. The sample lists 17,000 or so clones, under 80% seen once, with 6% to 7% in the top ten. The sequencing sample was made of lung tumor tissue. These receptors all come from a human donor with non-small cell lung cancer. Both conserved end residues are part of each CDR3. D genes are given only for firm matches. Rows give clone size only sometimes, using once, few, many, or a class for an expanded clone.

size,J,V,D,length,DNA,CDR3
NA,TRBJ1-1,TRBV27,NA,16,TGTGCCAGCAGTTGGGGGAGGTCGGCCAGGAACACTGAAGCTTTCTTT,CASSWGRSARNTEAFF
NA,TRBJ2-7,TRBV28,TRBD2,18,TGTGCCAGCAGTGCCGTTAGCGGGAGAATCGGCGGATCCCACGAGCAGTACTTC,CASSAVSGRIGGSHEQYF
once,TRBJ2-3,TRBV9,TRBD2,16,TGTGCCAGCAGCAAACTAGCGGGAGTGGGAACAGATACGCAGTATTTT,CASSKLAGVGTDTQYF
NA,TRBJ1-3,TRBV30,NA,14,TGTGCCTGGAGAACGGGGCTCCCTGGAAACACCATATATTTT,CAWRTGLPGNTIYF
NA,TRBJ1-5,TRBV5-6,NA,15,TGTGCCAGCAGCTTGGAGGGGAAATACAATCAGCCCCAGCATTTT,CASSLEGKYNQPQHF
NA,TRBJ2-7,TRBV5-4,NA,15,TGTGCCAGCAGCTCCCGCGGGGGCGGGAGATACGAGCAGTACTTC,CASSSRGGGRYEQYF
few,TRBJ1-1,TRBV6-5,NA,13,TGTGCCAGCAGAAGATTACGAAACACTGAAGCTTTCTTT,CASRRLRNTEAFF
NA,TRBJ1-2,TRBV15,NA,14,TGTGCCACCAGCAGGGACAGATTTAACTATGGCTACACCTTC,CATSRDRFNYGYTF
NA,TRBJ2-2,TRBV5-1,TRBD1,15,TGCGCCAGCAGCTTTACAGGGGGCGCAGCCGGGGAGCTGTTTTTT,CASSFTGGAAGELFF
few,TRBJ2-7,TRBV29-1,NA,13,TGCAGCGTTATGGACATATCCTCCTACGAGCAGTACTTC,CSVMDISSYEQYF
once,TRBJ1-2,TRBV7-9,NA,15,TGTGCCAGCAGCTGGGGTAGGGACGCCTACTATGGCTACACCTTC,CASSWGRDAYYGYTF
NA,TRBJ2-6,TRBV5-8,NA,13,TGTGCCAGCAGCTTTTCTGGGGCCAACGTCCTGACTTTC,CASSFSGANVLTF
NA,TRBJ1-2,TRBV5-4,TRBD1,12,TGTGCCAGCAGCCGGGACAGCTATGGCTACACCTTC,CASSRDSYGYTF
NA,TRBJ2-1,TRBV5-1,NA,16,TGCGCCAGCACCCCTTTGGCGGGGGCCCTCGGGAATGAGCAGTTCTTC,CASTPLAGALGNEQFF
NA,TRBJ1-2,TRBV9,NA,14,TGTGCCAGCAGCGCAGGGACGGGGAACTATGGCTACACCTTC,CASSAGTGNYGYTF
few,TRBJ2-1,TRBV30,TRBD2,15,TGTGCCTCCTCGATAGCGGGAGTATCCTACAATGAGCAGTTCTTC,CASSIAGVSYNEQFF
NA,TRBJ2-1,TRBV2,NA,15,TGTGCCAGCAGTGAACAGCGATCGGACGACAATGAGCAGTTCTTC,CASSEQRSDDNEQFF
NA,TRBJ2-5,TRBV4-1,NA,14,TGCGCCAGCAGCCATACGCTAGGAAGTGAGACCCAGTACTTC,CASSHTLGSETQYF
NA,TRBJ2-1,TRBV2,TRBD2,16,TGTGCCAGCACGCGGGAGGGACGGAGCTCCTACAATGAGCAGTTCTTC,CASTREGRSSYNEQFF
NA,TRBJ1-3,TRBV30,NA,17,TGTGCCTGGAATAGGGTTCGGGGCATGATCTCTGGAAACACCATATATTTT,CAWNRVRGMISGNTIYF
once,TRBJ2-7,TRBV5-5,TRBD2,16,TGTGCCAGCAGCTTAGGGTTCGGGGGAGGGCCGTGGGAGCAGTACTTC,CASSLGFGGGPWEQYF
NA,TRBJ2-2,TRBV4-2,TRBD2,16,TGTGCCAGCAGCCAAAATAGCGGGAGGGCCGTCGGGGAGCTGTTTTTT,CASSQNSGRAVGELFF